Listed here are 20 T cell receptor beta chains from one sample, sequenced in a study of cytomegalovirus exposure and HLA in healthy donors. 60 Vbeta and 13 Jbeta primers were used in PCR. Assay: immunoSEQ multiplex PCR; the TCRdb copy retains only in-frame clones and omits some. The sample includes some 190,000 clones, 80% seen only once; the top ten take approximately 1.3%. What was sequenced was PBMCs. The receptor source for this set is a girl between 10 and 17 years old in good health and CMV-seropositive.

V is TRBV5-4 and J is TRBJ2-3; 7 bases are shared with TRBD2. This CDR3 spans 16 amino acids. Germline V gene data show CDR1 as SGHNT and CDR2 as YYREEE (reference sequence). J gave up 0 bases and V 4 bases, and 8 bases lay outside the gene matches. Here the CDR3 reads CASSPPAGLSTDTQYF. CDR3 DNA sequence: TGTGCCAGCAGCCCCCCGGCGGGACTAAGCACAGATACGCAGTATTTT.

V and J are TRBV27 and TRBJ2-7; weak D call: TRBD2 (7 bases). The CDR3 is 16 residues long. V was shortened by 6 bases and J by 2 bases, with 20 bases between the two germline ends. The germline CDR1 and CDR2 sequences are MNHEY and SMNVEV (reference sequence). Written as DNA, the CDR3 is TGTGCCAGCAGAAAGGGGGGGACTCTCGTCCCCTACGAGCAGTACTTC. Encoded protein: CASRKGGTLVPYEQYF.

This clone appeared a few times. The chain uses TRBV7-9 and TRBJ2-7, with D perhaps matching TRBD2 (6 bases). This CDR3 is built from 15 residues. V was clipped by 3 bases and J by 3 bases, with 15 bases between them. Germline lookup yields CDR1 SEHNR and CDR2 FQNEAQ (reference sequence). CDR3 loop: CASSFFRTGVYEQYF. The CDR3 bases are TGTGCCAGCAGCTTTTTCCGGACGGGAGTCTACGAGCAGTACTTC.

The chain has TRBV5-4 and TRBJ2-3; D is perhaps TRBD2 (6 bases). V dropped 5 bases and J dropped 4 bases, with 17 bases sitting between them. The CDR3 totals 15 residues. Germline lookup yields CDR1 SGHNT and CDR2 YYREEE (reference sequence). CDR3 protein: CASRSGLAYSDTQYF. The CDR3 bases are TGTGCCAGCAGGTCGGGGCTAGCGTATTCAGATACGCAGTATTTT. The full variable domain, rest sourced from reference TRBV5-4 and TRBJ2-3, is ETGVTQSPTHLIKTRGQQVTLRCSSQSGHNTVSWYQQALGQGPQFIFQYYREEENGRGNFPPRFSGLQFPNYSSELNVNALELDDSALYLCASRSGLAYSDTQYFGPGTRLTVL.

This clone was detected only a few times. The V gene is TRBV29-1, the J gene TRBJ2-7; tentatively, D is TRBD1 (5 bases). Germline V CDR1 and CDR2: SQVTM, ANQGSEA. V lost 2 bases, J lost 1 base, and 12 bases lay in between. The CDR3 consists of 14 residues. CDR3 residues: CSVEQGTASYEQYF. Written as DNA, the CDR3 is TGCAGCGTTGAACAGGGCACAGCTTCCTACGAGCAGTACTTC.

V gene TRBV7-2 combines with J gene TRBJ2-3, with 9 bases that match TRBD2. This CDR3 region has 15 residues. Germline trimming cut 3 bases from V and 4 bases from J; bases unmatched to any gene: 5. Germline V gene lookup returns CDR1 SGHTA and CDR2 FQGNSA. The CDR3 region is CASSFRSGSADTQYF. DNA for the CDR3: TGTGCCAGCAGCTTCCGTAGCGGGAGCGCAGATACGCAGTATTTT.

This clone was counted between two and nine times. The chain has TRBV5-1 and TRBJ2-7; 8 bases align to TRBD1. This CDR3 comprises 15 residues. In germline, CDR1 is SGHRS, CDR2 YFSETQ. Germline trimming cut 4 bases from V and 3 bases from J; bases unmatched to any gene: 9. CDR3 sequence: CASSTRTGSYYEQYF. The CDR3, as DNA: TGCGCCAGCAGCACCCGGACAGGGTCCTACTACGAGCAGTACTTC.

V usage is TRBV18 and J usage is TRBJ1-1, with 7 bases fitting TRBD1. Germline CDR1 and CDR2: KGHSH and LQKENI. This CDR3 is built from 15 residues. Unmatched junction bases numbered 9, after V lost 1 base and J lost 7 bases. The DNA of the CDR3 is TGTGCCAGCTCACCACGGGATCAGGGGGAGAGTGAAGCTTTCTTT. This encodes CASSPRDQGESEAFF.

The chain is built from TRBV4-1 and TRBJ2-1; 9 nucleotides line up with TRBD2. Germline lookup yields CDR1 MGHRA and CDR2 YSYEKL. CDR3 size: 16 residues. J was trimmed by 5 bases and V by 4 bases; bases with no gene match: 9. CDR3 in DNA: TGCGCCAGCAGCCTGGTAGGCGGGAGGGCCCACAATGAGCAGTTCTTC. It specifies CASSLVGGRAHNEQFF.

V gene TRBV4-1 combines with J gene TRBJ1-1; TRBD1 agrees at 8 bases. Germline V gene sequence: CDR1 MGHRA, CDR2 YSYEKL. The CDR3 spans 15 residues. J gave up 6 bases and V 3 bases, and 9 bases lay outside the gene matches. The CDR3 DNA reads TGCGCCAGCAGCCATGGGACAGGCGTGAGGGCTGAAGCTTTCTTT. Translation gives CASSHGTGVRAEAFF.

The rearrangement links TRBV30 to TRBJ1-4; tentative D call: TRBD1 (6 bases). V was pared by 1 base and J by 2 bases, with 11 bases between. CDR1 is GTSNPN and CDR2 is SVGIG in the germline V gene (reference sequence). CDR3 length: 15 amino acids. For the CDR3, the DNA is TGTGCCTGGAGTGACGGACAGATCACTAATGAAAAACTGTTTTTT. This encodes CAWSDGQITNEKLFF.

This clone was counted between two and nine times. The chain uses TRBV5-5 and TRBJ2-7, with D perhaps matching TRBD2 (5 bases). CDR1 and CDR2 from the germline V gene are SGHKS and YYEKEE (reference sequence). With 4 bases removed from V and 0 bases from J, the gap between germline ends came to 14 bases. The CDR3 covers 15 residues. The CDR3 sequence is CASSRSETTSYEQYF. DNA of the CDR3: TGTGCCAGCAGCCGGAGCGAGACTACCTCCTACGAGCAGTACTTC.

The gene calls are TRBV4-2 and TRBJ2-5, with 7 bases aligning to TRBD2. The CDR3 sequence is 14 residues long. J was trimmed by 5 bases and V by 0 bases; bases with no gene match: 3. The germline CDR1 and CDR2 sequences are LGHNA and YNFKEQ. This CDR3 reads CASSQDYGRETQYF. CDR3 coding DNA: TGTGCCAGCAGCCAAGATTACGGGAGGGAGACCCAGTACTTC.

This chain connects TRBV10-2 to TRBJ2-7, with TRBD2 identical over 10 bases. From germline, CDR1 is WSHSY and CDR2 SAAADI. The CDR3 sequence is 16 residues long. Trimming took 4 bases from V and 4 from J; bases not matched to a gene: 10. CDR3 DNA sequence: TGCGCCAGCAGTGTGTTTTGGACTAGCGGAAATTACGAGCAGTACTTC. Translating it yields CASSVFWTSGNYEQYF.

The J gene is TRBJ2-3, the V gene TRBV4-3, with TRBD2 as a possible D gene (5 bases). In germline, CDR1 is LGHNA, CDR2 YSLEER. V gave up 0 bases and J gave up 8 bases, with 21 bases separating them. The CDR3 contains 17 residues. Here the CDR3 reads CASSQDPDWRSFSTQYF. The CDR3 DNA sequence: TGCGCCAGCAGCCAAGATCCGGACTGGCGATCTTTCTCTACGCAGTATTTT.

This chain links TRBV7-6 with TRBJ1-3; D possibly corresponds to TRBD1 (6 bases). Trimming took off 1 base at V and 8 bases at J, with 18 bases between the two ends. The CDR3 has 16 amino acids. Germline loops: CDR1 SGHVS, CDR2 FNYEAQ. CDR3 sequence: CASSLGSPGAGDTIYF. The CDR3 DNA follows: TGTGCCAGCAGCTTAGGATCCCCAGGGGCGGGGGACACCATATATTTT.

This chain uses TRBV5-1 with TRBJ2-1; tentative D call: TRBD1 (6 bases). The V end lost 2 bases, the J end lost 8 bases, and 14 bases lay between the germline ends. Looked up from germline, CDR1 is SGHRS and CDR2 is YFSETQ. The CDR3 runs 14 residues. The CDR3: CASSFRGRGDEQFF. CDR3 bases: TGCGCCAGCAGCTTTAGGGGGAGAGGGGATGAGCAGTTCTTC.

The rearrangement links TRBV11-2 to TRBJ2-1, with D hard to call. Trimming cost V 1 base and J 5 bases, with 9 bases left between them. This CDR3 has 14 residues. Germline-derived CDR1 and CDR2 are SGHAT and FQNNGV. CDR3 in DNA: TGTGCCAGCAGCTTAGGCCCCCTAGACAATGAGCAGTTCTTC. As protein: CASSLGPLDNEQFF. The complete variable domain, with remaining parts taken from reference TRBV11-2 and TRBJ2-1, reads EAGVAQSPRYKIIEKRQSVAFWCNPISGHATLYWYQQILGQGPKLLIQFQNNGVVDDSQLPKDRFSAERLKGVDSTLKIQPAKLEDSAVYLCASSLGPLDNEQFFGPGTRLTVL.

This chain links TRBV4-1 with TRBJ2-1; 10 bases fit TRBD2. J was trimmed by 5 bases and V by 1 base; bases with no gene match: 5. Germline CDR1 and CDR2: MGHRA and YSYEKL. The CDR3 extends over 16 amino acids. The CDR3 sequence is CASSQAGTSGDNEQFF. The CDR3 DNA sequence: TGCGCCAGCAGCCAAGCTGGCACTAGCGGGGACAATGAGCAGTTCTTC.

The chain carries TRBV4-2 and TRBJ2-2; TRBD2 might be the D (5 bases). V gave up 1 base and J gave up 6 bases, with 9 bases separating them. Germline V gives CDR1 LGHNA, CDR2 YNFKEQ. This CDR3 has 14 amino acids. The CDR3 nucleotides read TGTGCCAGCAGCCAAGCTGAGGGAGCCGGGGAGCTGTTTTTT. Residues: CASSQAEGAGELFF.